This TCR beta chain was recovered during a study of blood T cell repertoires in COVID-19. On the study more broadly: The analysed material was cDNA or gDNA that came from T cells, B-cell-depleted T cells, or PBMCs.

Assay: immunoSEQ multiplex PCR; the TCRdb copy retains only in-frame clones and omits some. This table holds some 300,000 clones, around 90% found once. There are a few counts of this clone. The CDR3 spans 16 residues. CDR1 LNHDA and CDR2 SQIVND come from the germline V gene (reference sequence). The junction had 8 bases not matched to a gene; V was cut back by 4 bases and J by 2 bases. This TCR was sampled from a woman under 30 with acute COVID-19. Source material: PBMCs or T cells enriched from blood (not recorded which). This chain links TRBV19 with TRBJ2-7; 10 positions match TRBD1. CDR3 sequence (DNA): TGTGCCAGTAGTAAACGACAGGGGGCCAACCCCTACGAGCAGTACTTC. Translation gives CASSKRQGANPYEQYF.